These 17 T cell receptor beta chains were all obtained from the same sample, sequenced in a study of cytomegalovirus exposure and HLA in healthy donors. This table comes from immunoSEQ multiplex PCR, and its TCRdb copy is limited to in-frame clones, with some not included. The sample holds a few hundred thousand clones, 90% seen once. Material for sequencing was PBMCs. These receptors were obtained from a woman younger than 30 in good health and CMV-seronegative.

V usage is TRBV4-1 and J usage is TRBJ1-5; D gene uncertain. The V end was cut by 0 bases, the J end by 8 bases, with 17 bases between. Germline CDR1 and CDR2: MGHRA and YSYEKL. The CDR3 totals 16 residues. The CDR3, as DNA: TGCGCCAGCAGCCAAGAGGGCGCGTCGGGGATCAAGCCCCAGCATTTT. Amino acid sequence: CASSQEGASGIKPQHF.

The V call is TRBV25-1, the J call TRBJ1-1, with D perhaps TRBD1 (5 bases). The length of the CDR3 is 15 residues. V lost 6 bases to trimming and J lost 0 bases, with 14 bases between them. The germline V gene encodes CDR1 MGHDK and CDR2 SYGVNS. Here the CDR3 reads CASRNKDRLNTEAFF. DNA for the CDR3: TGTGCCAGCAGAAATAAAGACAGACTGAACACTGAAGCTTTCTTT.

This clone has more than one count but fewer than ten. The rearrangement uses TRBV6-5 and TRBJ1-5; 10 nucleotides match TRBD1. From germline, CDR1 is MNHEY and CDR2 SVGAGI. The ends lost 6 bases at V and 6 bases at J; junction bases unmatched: 5. This CDR3 contains 14 residues. CDR3: CASSLGQGVQPQHF. DNA for the CDR3: TGTGCCAGCAGCCTAGGACAGGGGGTTCAGCCCCAGCATTTT.

The CDR3 DNA reads TGTGCCAGCAGTGATCAAGGGGCTAACTATGGCTACACCTTC. Its protein product is CASSDQGANYGYTF. This rearrangement joins TRBV25-1 to TRBJ1-2; D might be TRBD1 (5 bases). Germline lookup yields CDR1 MGHDK and CDR2 SYGVNS. This CDR3 has 14 residues. The germline V and J ends were trimmed by 3 bases and 0 bases, with 8 bases remaining between them.

The chain carries TRBV5-1 and TRBJ2-1; maybe TRBD1 (5 bases). Germline V CDR1 and CDR2: SGHRS, YFSETQ. Between the trimmed V and J ends, which lost 0 bases and 0 bases, there was a span of 10 bases. There are 16 residues in the CDR3. CDR3 DNA: TGCGCCAGCAGCTTGGTAGGGGATAGCTCCTACAATGAGCAGTTCTTC. Translating it yields CASSLVGDSSYNEQFF.

This rearrangement joins TRBV6-1 to TRBJ1-2; 7 bases are shared with TRBD1. With V trimmed by 2 bases and J by 4 bases, 7 bases remained unmatched. CDR1 is MNHNS, CDR2 SASEGT, per germline. CDR3 size: 15 residues. The CDR3: CASSEYATGPYGYTF. CDR3 DNA: TGTGCCAGCAGTGAATACGCGACAGGGCCCTATGGCTACACCTTC.

The chain has TRBV18 and TRBJ2-5; D perhaps matches TRBD1 (5 bases). Trimming cost V 4 bases and J 3 bases, with 9 bases left between them. Germline CDR1 KGHSH, CDR2 LQKENI. CDR3 length: 13 residues. DNA for the CDR3: TGTGCCAGCTCACAGGGCAGGGAAGAGACCCAGTACTTC. Amino acid sequence: CASSQGREETQYF.

The chain links TRBV5-1 to TRBJ1-2, with 9 bases fitting TRBD1. Germline V gene data show CDR1 as SGHRS and CDR2 as YFSETQ. V lost 0 bases to trimming and J lost 4 bases; unmatched junction nucleotides: 7. CDR3 size: 16 residues. The CDR3 protein is CASSLGPGQGGYGYTF. In nucleotides, the CDR3 is TGCGCCAGCAGCTTGGGACCGGGACAGGGAGGCTATGGCTACACCTTC.

This chain links TRBV6-5 with TRBJ1-2; D ambiguous. CDR3 size: 13 residues. V lost 3 bases and J 2 bases, leaving 7 bases between the germline ends. Germline CDR1 MNHEY, CDR2 SVGAGI. CDR3 sequence reads: CASSYDTNYGYTF. CDR3 in DNA: TGTGCCAGCAGTTATGACACGAACTATGGCTACACCTTC.

This sequence joins TRBV5-1 and TRBJ1-4; the D is unclear. CDR3 length: 14 amino acids. Trimming took 1 base from V and 5 from J, leaving 9 bases between them. CDR1 is SGHRS and CDR2 is YFSETQ in the germline V gene. CDR3 bases: TGCGCCAGCAGCTTGACAGTCAAAAATGAAAAACTGTTTTTT. Encoded protein: CASSLTVKNEKLFF. The full variable domain, with the rest looked up from reference TRBV5-1 and TRBJ1-4, is KAGVTQTPRYLIKTRGQQVTLSCSPISGHRSVSWYQQTPGQGLQFLFEYFSETQRNKGNFPGRFSGRQFSNSRSEMNVSTLELGDSALYLCASSLTVKNEKLFFGSGTQLSVL.

This chain links TRBV29-1 with TRBJ2-3, with D possibly TRBD2 on 5 matching bases. The V gene lost 6 bases and the J gene lost 0 bases, with 25 bases spanning the gap. Germline loops: CDR1 SQVTM, CDR2 ANQGSEA. The CDR3 spans 18 residues. The DNA of the CDR3 is TGCAGCGTCGATGTCCGGGGTCAGCTCGCCCGGAGCACAGATACGCAGTATTTT. Translated: CSVDVRGQLARSTDTQYF.

This chain uses TRBV4-1 with TRBJ2-1; D is perhaps TRBD2 (5 bases). Trimming removed 0 bases from V and 0 bases from J, with 9 bases in between. CDR1 MGHRA and CDR2 YSYEKL come from the germline V gene. The length of the CDR3 is 16 residues. CDR3 residues: CASSQDSRDSYNEQFF. In DNA form, the CDR3 reads TGCGCCAGCAGCCAAGATTCCCGGGACTCCTACAATGAGCAGTTCTTC.

V and J are TRBV5-1 and TRBJ2-1; perhaps TRBD2 as D (5 bases). V gave up 2 bases and J gave up 9 bases, with 6 bases separating them. Germline assignment: CDR1 SGHRS and CDR2 YFSETQ. The CDR3 has 11 amino acids. CDR3 residues: CASSFGVEQFF. The CDR3 nucleotides read TGCGCCAGCAGCTTCGGGGTTGAGCAGTTCTTC.

V usage is TRBV4-1 and J usage is TRBJ2-3, with 7 positions matching TRBD2. V trimming: 4 bases; J trimming: 2 bases; junction bases outside the gene matches: 6. CDR3 length: 15 residues. Germline lookup yields CDR1 MGHRA and CDR2 YSYEKL. CDR3 sequence reads: CASSPQRGLTDTQYF. The CDR3 bases are TGCGCCAGCAGCCCTCAGCGGGGACTCACAGATACGCAGTATTTT.

The V and J genes are TRBV7-9 and TRBJ1-2, with 10 nucleotides matching TRBD1. V gave up 5 bases and J gave up 5 bases; unmatched junction bases: 11. Germline-derived CDR1 and CDR2 are SEHNR and FQNEAQ (reference sequence). The CDR3 is 16 residues long. CDR3: CASSPEGQGLRYGYTF. CDR3 bases: TGTGCCAGCAGCCCCGAGGGACAGGGGTTGCGATATGGCTACACCTTC.

The CDR3 protein is CASSIGTGGEQFF. CDR3 DNA: TGTGCCAGCAGCATCGGGACGGGGGGTGAGCAGTTCTTC. The chain recombines TRBV13 with TRBJ2-1; 7 bases map to TRBD2. Germline values: CDR1 PRHDT, CDR2 FYEKMQ (reference sequence). The CDR3 sequence is 13 residues long. The trim removed 5 bases at V and 9 bases at J, leaving 7 bases unmatched.

V is TRBV10-1 and J is TRBJ2-1, with 10 bases fitting TRBD2. Germline V gives CDR1 WNHNN, CDR2 SYGVQD (reference sequence). The V and J ends lost 4 bases and 7 bases, in that order; junction bases with no gene match: 7. This CDR3 spans 15 amino acids. CDR3 coding DNA: TGCGCCAGCAGTGTAGGTAGCGGGGGGCGGAATGAGCAGTTCTTC. This codes for CASSVGSGGRNEQFF.